What follows are 17 T cell receptor beta chains derived from one specimen sequenced in a study of technical replicates of blood from a handful of donors. Sequencing was performed with immunoSEQ multiplex PCR; in TCRdb, only in-frame clones are kept and a portion is missing. Here the sample spans 90,000 to 100,000 clones, about 95% being singletons. The sequenced sample was T cells isolated from PBMCs. Every receptor here comes from a human donor in good health.

The J gene is TRBJ2-7, the V gene TRBV10-1, with D perhaps matching TRBD2 (5 bases). V was shortened by 5 bases and J by 7 bases, with 12 bases between the two germline ends. The CDR3 loop spans 12 amino acids. Germline V gene lookup returns CDR1 WNHNN and CDR2 SYGVQD (reference sequence). The CDR3 nucleotides are TGCGCCAGCAGTCCGCAATCGGGGGAGCAGTACTTC. As protein: CASSPQSGEQYF.

CDR3 residues: CAISDSGSYNEQFF. The CDR3 coding sequence is TGTGCCATCAGTGATAGCGGGAGTTACAATGAGCAGTTCTTC. V usage is TRBV10-3 and J usage is TRBJ2-1; TRBD2 matches 9 bases. Trimming removed 3 bases from V and 4 bases from J; junction bases left unmatched: 1. CDR1 and CDR2 from the germline V gene are ENHRY and SYGVKD. The CDR3 runs 14 residues.

This clone was found a few times. The chain employs TRBV5-1 and TRBJ2-7; the D gene is possibly TRBD1 (6 bases). Germline V gives CDR1 SGHRS, CDR2 YFSETQ. V lost 3 bases and J 5 bases, leaving 12 bases between the germline ends. CDR3 length: 13 residues. CDR3 residues: CASSSTGTNEQYF. In DNA form, the CDR3 reads TGCGCCAGCAGCTCCACCGGGACAAACGAGCAGTACTTC.

The rearrangement uses TRBV9 and TRBJ2-1, with D perhaps matching TRBD1 (6 bases). The CDR3 runs to 16 residues. The V end was cut by 2 bases, the J end by 1 base, with 13 bases between. Germline V gene lookup returns CDR1 SGDLS and CDR2 YYNGEE. DNA of the CDR3: TGTGCCAGCAGCGTGCGACAGGAACAATCCTACAATGAGCAGTTCTTC. It translates to CASSVRQEQSYNEQFF.

This clone was seen a single time. The V gene is TRBV7-9, the J gene TRBJ2-3; TRBD2 agrees at 12 bases. This CDR3 is 17 amino acids long. Germline CDR1 is SEHNR and CDR2 is FQNEAQ (reference sequence). J lost 2 bases, V lost 4 bases, and 7 bases had no gene match. The CDR3 DNA follows: TGTGCCAGCAGCTCGGATACTAGCGGGAGGTACACAGATACGCAGTATTTT. Its translation is CASSSDTSGRYTDTQYF.

The count of this clone is one. The chain couples TRBV7-3 to TRBJ1-1, with TRBD1 as a possible D gene (6 bases). This CDR3 region has 13 residues. Germline V gives CDR1 SGHTA, CDR2 FQGTGA. The V and J ends lost 2 bases and 4 bases respectively, with 8 bases between them. CDR3 amino acids: CASSLLQGTEAFF. The CDR3 coding sequence is TGTGCCAGCAGCTTATTACAGGGCACTGAAGCTTTCTTT.

The chain uses TRBV19 and TRBJ2-3; 7 bases line up with TRBD2. The CDR3 has 14 residues. CDR1 and CDR2 (germline): LNHDA, SQIVND (reference sequence). The trim removed 2 bases at V and 2 bases at J, leaving 1 base unmatched. The CDR3 nucleotides are TGTGCCAGTAGTATAACTAGCGACACAGATACGCAGTATTTT. Its protein product is CASSITSDTDTQYF.

The chain is built from TRBV4-2 and TRBJ2-1; tentatively, D is TRBD2 (6 bases). The CDR3 loop spans 15 amino acids. V was clipped by 0 bases and J by 5 bases, with 11 bases between them. CDR1 is LGHNA, CDR2 YNFKEQ, per germline. CDR3 region: CASSQERDLNNEQFF. CDR3 sequence (DNA): TGTGCCAGCAGCCAAGAGAGGGACTTAAACAATGAGCAGTTCTTC.

The chain combines TRBV30 with TRBJ2-1, with TRBD2 identical over 10 bases. The CDR3 consists of 15 residues. The V segment lost 3 bases and the J segment 6 bases; nucleotides outside the gene matches: 8. Germline CDR1 reads GTSNPN; CDR2 reads SVGIG (reference sequence). The CDR3 protein is CAWRDLAGAGNEQFF. In DNA, the CDR3 is TGTGCCTGGAGAGACCTAGCGGGAGCGGGCAATGAGCAGTTCTTC.

V gene TRBV6-1 combines with J gene TRBJ2-7; possible D gene TRBD1, 6 bases. Germline CDR1 reads MNHNS; CDR2 reads SASEGT. The CDR3 sequence is 14 residues long. V was pared by 5 bases and J by 4 bases, with 15 bases between. The CDR3 DNA sequence: TGTGCCAGCAGTCGAACAGCAGGGGTTTACGAGCAGTACTTC. This translates into CASSRTAGVYEQYF.

The CDR3 loop reads CASSSIRQGEAFF. In DNA form, the CDR3 reads TGTGCCAGCAGCTCCATTCGACAGGGAGAAGCTTTCTTT. V and J are TRBV7-3 and TRBJ1-1; 7 nucleotides align to TRBD1. The CDR3 consists of 13 residues. V shed 4 bases, J shed 8 bases, and the junction held 7 bases outside the gene matches. CDR1 is SGHTA and CDR2 is FQGTGA in the germline V gene.

The V call is TRBV9, the J call TRBJ2-3; 9 nucleotides align to TRBD2. V lost 4 bases and J lost 5; bases outside the gene matches: 8. This CDR3 has 15 residues. Germline V gene data show CDR1 as SGDLS and CDR2 as YYNGEE. CDR3 coding DNA: TGTGCCAGCAGCCCAGGGGCGGGAGGGCGAGATACGCAGTATTTT. The encoded protein is CASSPGAGGRDTQYF.

This clone was seen only once. The J gene is TRBJ2-7, the V gene TRBV5-6, with D uncertain. The CDR3 is 11 amino acids. In germline, CDR1 is SGHDT, CDR2 YYEEEE. V dropped 4 bases and J dropped 2 bases, with 4 bases sitting between them. In DNA form, the CDR3 reads TGTGCCAGCAGCCAGGCCTACGAGCAGTACTTC. Protein product: CASSQAYEQYF.

V gene TRBV19 combines with J gene TRBJ2-1; perhaps TRBD2 as D (5 bases). The CDR3 is made up of 13 amino acids. From germline, CDR1 is LNHDA and CDR2 SQIVND (reference sequence). V was shortened by 4 bases and J by 3 bases, with 7 bases between the two germline ends. CDR3 residues: CASSSGYYNEQFF. DNA for the CDR3: TGTGCCAGTAGTAGCGGGTACTACAATGAGCAGTTCTTC.

The V and J genes are TRBV29-1 and TRBJ2-1; 7 bases are shared with TRBD2. The CDR3 loop spans 12 amino acids. V trimming: 8 bases; J trimming: 6 bases; junction bases outside the gene matches: 7. Looked up from germline, CDR1 is SQVTM and CDR2 is ANQGSEA. The CDR3 DNA reads as TGCAGCCCTAGGACTAGTGGCAATGAGCAGTTCTTC. Translated, it gives CSPRTSGNEQFF.

The chain uses TRBV28 and TRBJ2-7; 9 bases agree with TRBD2. The germline gives CDR1 MDHEN, CDR2 SYDVKM. The length of the CDR3 is 15 residues. The junction had 8 bases not matched to a gene; V was cut back by 3 bases and J by 5 bases. CDR3 in amino acids: CASSFAASGVDEQYF. The CDR3 DNA sequence: TGTGCCAGCAGTTTCGCAGCTAGCGGGGTCGACGAGCAGTACTTC.

The chain has TRBV7-2 and TRBJ1-2; no clear D gene. The CDR3 has 13 amino acids. Germline V gene sequence: CDR1 SGHTA, CDR2 FQGNSA. Trimming left V 4 bases short and J 5 bases short, with 11 bases between. CDR3 protein: CASSSYLLYGYTF. The CDR3 DNA reads as TGTGCCAGCAGCTCGTATCTATTATATGGCTACACCTTC.